This T cell receptor beta chain derives from a study of T-cell reconstitution after alpha-beta-depleted transplantation in children. This CDR3 is built from 17 residues. Germline assignment: CDR1 DFQATT and CDR2 SNEGSKA (reference sequence). Concerning this clonotype: Its antigen is unknown. One end of the junction fails to match germline, which may point to a read error.

Points from the study as a whole: After one year, T-cell counts and TCRbeta diversity mostly came from new T cells.

For TCRbeta, the library was prepared with unique molecular identifiers. Via MiXCR, TCRdb re-called the PCR reads, giving one row per CDR3 protein. The sample lists 780,000 or so distinct CDR3 sequences; around 15% were seen once. This chain links TRBV20-1 with TRBJ2-1; 9 bases match TRBD2. This specimen consisted of PBMCs, mostly from graft donor cells, obtained 360 days after TCRalphabeta/CD19-depleted stem cell transplant. The receptor was derived from a male patient under 18 who had a stem cell transplant for acute lymphoblastic leukemia, so the T cells may come from the graft donor. The DNA for the CDR3 is TGCTGTGCTAGGCTTTTACGAGCGGGAGGTTCTTACAATGAGCAGTTCTTC. Translated: CCARLLRAGGSYNEQFF.